These T cell receptor beta chains were read from a single sample in a study of T cell responses to AZD1222 COVID-19 vaccine. TCRdb's copy holds only in-frame clones and misses some; the assay was immunoSEQ multiplex PCR. This table holds some 84,000 clones, around 88% found once. The specimen was peripheral blood, collected 28 days after the second AZD1222 dose. Receptors were obtained from an adult who received the AZD1222 COVID-19 vaccine. CDR3s include the opening cysteine and the closing phenylalanine or tryptophan. Each record gives: V gene, CDR3 protein.

TRBV10-3 | CAISDGNYGYTF
TRBV9 | CASSPVGGWGNGELFF
TRBV13 | CASSLTEGARGNEQFF
TRBV28 | CASSLSGHEQFF
TRBV6-5 | CASSYAPGGTEAFF
TRBV29-1 | CSVVGEGPDTQYF
TRBV7-9 | CASSLVARFANTGELFF
TRBV6-5 | CASKRDRAAYEQYF
TRBV11-3 | CASSLEGSGTEGDEQFF
TRBV5-1 | CASSEQGWPDTQYF
TRBV6-5 | CGSMNRNLAKNIQYF
TRBV24-1 | CATSDFRQNYGYTF
TRBV6-5 | CASSYSMAGAGNTIYF
TRBV6-5 | CASRTDRAFGYTF
TRBV5-1 | CASSLGSGGPQETQYF
TRBV5-1 | CASSLGGADTQYF
TRBV6-5 | CASSYPGRIYGYTF
TRBV3-1/TRBV3-2 | CASSLREVTGELFF
TRBV7-2 | CASRLTSNSPLHF
TRBV4-3 | CASSPLAGNPYEQYF
TRBV10-3 | CAISGSWGDNYGYTF
TRBV19 | CASSPRDRGSGGNQPQHF
TRBV6-5 | CASSYLGQVYEQYF
TRBV7-3 | CASSLSGGPASLPYNEQFF
TRBV9 | CASSVGGTGELFF
TRBV9 | CASTNNPQGEKLFF
TRBV16 | CASSQFGQRGVYEQYF
TRBV28 | CASRTGGLYQPQHF
TRBV7-9 | CASSLGQGPTNEQFF
TRBV4-3 | CASSQGVAGGNYGYTF
TRBV11-2 | CASSFSVGNTEAFF
TRBV13 | CASSKDRGSDYGYTF
TRBV25-1 | CASSEGAGYGMKGYEQYF
TRBV7-9 | CASSLPSSGELFF
TRBV2 | CASTTGTSTDTQYF
TRBV19 | CAASSGTNNSPLHF
TRBV4-3 | CASSQEYREREQYF
TRBV14 | CASSPSFGEQYF
TRBV7-3 | CASSLQGADTQYF